This T cell receptor (beta chain) was obtained from a study of tumor-infiltrating lymphocytes in primary liver carcinoma. About the study: The patient population consisted of men and women between 30 and 69 years of age. Sample counts of productive TCRbeta reads spanned roughly 3.65 to 7.13 million; these counts were similar across tissue types.

A constant-region primer served to make TCR beta cDNA from roughly 480 ng total RNA. Slightly modified ARM-PCR with three nested multiplex PCR rounds yielded TCR beta libraries. Researchers ran the first two PCR rounds for roughly 11 cycles each with TRBV1-TRBV30 forward primers and a C-beta reverse primer. TCRdb fed the multiplex PCR reads into MiXCR, producing one record per CDR3 protein. The data contain roughly 120,000 distinct CDR3 sequences, around 70% of them singletons. Per the germline V gene, CDR1 is DFQATT and CDR2 is SNEGSKA (reference sequence). The CDR3 consists of 14 residues. V lost 7 bases and J lost 6; bases outside the gene matches: 14. Co-extracting RNA and DNA was done with 20-30 mg of unsorted bulk tissue as input.

The clonotype was recovered from a woman aged 55-70 years with primary liver carcinoma and hepatitis B virus infection. The chain has TRBV20-1 and TRBJ1-2, with 7 bases lining up with TRBD1. Sequenced: tumor-adjacent normal liver tissue. The CDR3 protein is CSVKSQGGRHGYTF. CDR3 sequence (DNA): TGCAGTGTCAAGTCTCAGGGGGGCCGCCATGGCTACACCTTC.